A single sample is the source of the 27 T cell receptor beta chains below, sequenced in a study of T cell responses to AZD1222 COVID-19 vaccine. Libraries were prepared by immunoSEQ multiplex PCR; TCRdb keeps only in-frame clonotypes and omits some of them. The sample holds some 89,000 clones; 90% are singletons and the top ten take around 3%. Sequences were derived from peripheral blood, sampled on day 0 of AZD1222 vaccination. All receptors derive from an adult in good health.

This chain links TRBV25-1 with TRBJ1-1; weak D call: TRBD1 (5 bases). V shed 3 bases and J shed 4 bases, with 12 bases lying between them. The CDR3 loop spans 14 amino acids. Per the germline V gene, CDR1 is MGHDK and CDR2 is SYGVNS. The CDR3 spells CASSDPRVGTEAFF. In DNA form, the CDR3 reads TGTGCCAGCAGTGACCCCAGGGTCGGCACTGAAGCTTTCTTT.

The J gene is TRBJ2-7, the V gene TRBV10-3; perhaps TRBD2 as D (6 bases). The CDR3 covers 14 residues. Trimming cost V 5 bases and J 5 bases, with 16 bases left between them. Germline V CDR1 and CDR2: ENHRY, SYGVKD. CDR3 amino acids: CAISPGLARDEQYF. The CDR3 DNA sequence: TGTGCCATCAGTCCGGGACTGGCACGAGACGAGCAGTACTTC.

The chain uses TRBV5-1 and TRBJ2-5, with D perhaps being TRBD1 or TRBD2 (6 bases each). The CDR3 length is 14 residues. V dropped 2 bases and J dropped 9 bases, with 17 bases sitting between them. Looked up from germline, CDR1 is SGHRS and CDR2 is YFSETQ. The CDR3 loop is CASSFGGVVDPQYF. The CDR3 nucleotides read TGCGCCAGCAGCTTCGGGGGCGTCGTAGATCCCCAGTACTTC. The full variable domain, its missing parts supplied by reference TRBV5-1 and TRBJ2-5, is KAGVTQTPRYLIKTRGQQVTLSCSPISGHRSVSWYQQTPGQGLQFLFEYFSETQRNKGNFPGRFSGRQFSNSRSEMNVSTLELGDSALYLCASSFGGVVDPQYFGPGTRLLVL.

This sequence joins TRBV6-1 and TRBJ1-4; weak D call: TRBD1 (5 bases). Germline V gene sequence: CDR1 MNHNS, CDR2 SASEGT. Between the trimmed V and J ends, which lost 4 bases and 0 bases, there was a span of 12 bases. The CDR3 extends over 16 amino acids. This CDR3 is CASSAFRGATNEKLFF. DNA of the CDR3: TGTGCCAGCAGTGCCTTCCGGGGGGCAACTAATGAAAAACTGTTTTTT.

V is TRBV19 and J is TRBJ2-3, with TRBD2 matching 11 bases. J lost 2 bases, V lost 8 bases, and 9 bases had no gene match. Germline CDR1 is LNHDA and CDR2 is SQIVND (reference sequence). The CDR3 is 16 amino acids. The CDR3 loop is CASSAGSGRATDTQYF. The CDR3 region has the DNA TGTGCCAGTTCCGCGGGTAGCGGGAGGGCCACAGATACGCAGTATTTT.

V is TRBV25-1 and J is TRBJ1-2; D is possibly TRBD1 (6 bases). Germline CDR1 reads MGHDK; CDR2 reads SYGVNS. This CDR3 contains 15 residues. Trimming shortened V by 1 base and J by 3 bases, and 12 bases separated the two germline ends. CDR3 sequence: CASSEWSSGDYGYTF. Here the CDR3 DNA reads TGTGCCAGCAGTGAATGGTCCTCAGGGGACTATGGCTACACCTTC.

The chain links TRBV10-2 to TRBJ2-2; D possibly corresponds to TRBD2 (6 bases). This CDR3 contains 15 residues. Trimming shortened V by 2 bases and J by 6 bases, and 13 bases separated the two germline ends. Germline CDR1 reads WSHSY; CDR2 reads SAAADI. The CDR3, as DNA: TGCGCCAGCAGTGAGGTAGCGGCCGTGGCCGGGGAGCTGTTTTTT. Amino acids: CASSEVAAVAGELFF.

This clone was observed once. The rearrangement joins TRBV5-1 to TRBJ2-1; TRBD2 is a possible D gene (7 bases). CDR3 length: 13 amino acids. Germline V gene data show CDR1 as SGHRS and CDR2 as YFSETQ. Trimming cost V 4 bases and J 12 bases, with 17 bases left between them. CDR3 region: CASSPTGGPGQFF. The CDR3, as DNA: TGCGCCAGCAGCCCGACCGGGGGGCCGGGGCAGTTCTTC.

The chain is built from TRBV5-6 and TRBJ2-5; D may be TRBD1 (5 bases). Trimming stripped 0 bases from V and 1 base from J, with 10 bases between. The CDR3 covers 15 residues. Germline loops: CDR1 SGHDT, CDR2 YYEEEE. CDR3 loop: CASSLDRTFQETQYF. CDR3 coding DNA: TGTGCCAGCAGCTTGGACAGGACCTTCCAAGAGACCCAGTACTTC.

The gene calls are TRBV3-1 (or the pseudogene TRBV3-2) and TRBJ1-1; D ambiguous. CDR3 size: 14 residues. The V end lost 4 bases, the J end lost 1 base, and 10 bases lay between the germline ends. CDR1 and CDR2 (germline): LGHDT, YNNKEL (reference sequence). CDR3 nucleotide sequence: TGTGCCAGCAGCCCACGGGCAGCGAACACTGAAGCTTTCTTT. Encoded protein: CASSPRAANTEAFF.

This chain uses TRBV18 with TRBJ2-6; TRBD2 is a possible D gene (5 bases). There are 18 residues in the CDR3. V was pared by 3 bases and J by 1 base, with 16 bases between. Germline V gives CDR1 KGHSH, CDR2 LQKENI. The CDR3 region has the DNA TGTGCCAGCTCACCTTTGTCCCCGTCGGGATCTGGGGCCAACGTCCTGACTTTC. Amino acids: CASSPLSPSGSGANVLTF.

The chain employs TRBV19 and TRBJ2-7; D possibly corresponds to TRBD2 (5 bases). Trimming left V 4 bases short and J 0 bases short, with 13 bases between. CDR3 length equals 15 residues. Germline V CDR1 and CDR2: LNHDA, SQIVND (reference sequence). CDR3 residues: CASSSLRDHSYEQYF. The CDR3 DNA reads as TGTGCCAGTAGTAGCCTCCGGGATCACTCCTACGAGCAGTACTTC.

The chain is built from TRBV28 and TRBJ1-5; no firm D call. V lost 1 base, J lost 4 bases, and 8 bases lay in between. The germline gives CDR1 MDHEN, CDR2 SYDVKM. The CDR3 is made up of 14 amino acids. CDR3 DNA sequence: TGTGCCAGCAGTTTATCCCGGATGAATCAGCCCCAGCATTTT. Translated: CASSLSRMNQPQHF. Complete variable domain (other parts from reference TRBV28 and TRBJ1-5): DVKVTQSSRYLVKRTGEKVFLECVQDMDHENMFWYRQDPGLGLRLIYFSYDVKMKEKGDIPEGYSVSREKKERFSLILESASTNQTSMYLCASSLSRMNQPQHFGDGTRLSIL.

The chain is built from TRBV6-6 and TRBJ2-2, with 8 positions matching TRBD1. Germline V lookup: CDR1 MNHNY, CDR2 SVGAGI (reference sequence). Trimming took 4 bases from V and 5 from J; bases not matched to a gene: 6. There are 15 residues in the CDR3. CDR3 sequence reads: CASSFQGAATGELFF. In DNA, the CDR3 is TGTGCCAGCAGTTTCCAGGGGGCGGCAACCGGGGAGCTGTTTTTT.

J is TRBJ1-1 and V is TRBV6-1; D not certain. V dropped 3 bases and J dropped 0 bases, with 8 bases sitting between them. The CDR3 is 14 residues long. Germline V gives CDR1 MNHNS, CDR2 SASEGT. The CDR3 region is CASSEMLLNTEAFF. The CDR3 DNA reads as TGTGCCAGCAGTGAGATGCTGCTGAACACTGAAGCTTTCTTT.

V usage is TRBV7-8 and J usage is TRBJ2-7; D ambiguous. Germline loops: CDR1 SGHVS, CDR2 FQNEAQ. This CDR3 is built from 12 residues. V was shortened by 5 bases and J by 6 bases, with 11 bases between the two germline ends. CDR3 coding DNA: TGTGCCAGCAGCCAAGCCCCGGCCGAGCAGTACTTC. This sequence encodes CASSQAPAEQYF.

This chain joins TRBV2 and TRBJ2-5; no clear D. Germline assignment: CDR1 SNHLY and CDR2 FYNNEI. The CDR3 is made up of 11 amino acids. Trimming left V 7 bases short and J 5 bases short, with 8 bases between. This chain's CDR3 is CASTQRETQYF. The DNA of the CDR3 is TGTGCCAGCACCCAGAGGGAGACCCAGTACTTC.

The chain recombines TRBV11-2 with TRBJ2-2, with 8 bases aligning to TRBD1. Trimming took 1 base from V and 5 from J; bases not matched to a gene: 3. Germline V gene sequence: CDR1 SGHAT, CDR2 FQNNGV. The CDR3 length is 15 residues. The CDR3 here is CASSLVRTGTGELFF. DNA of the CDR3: TGTGCCAGCAGCTTAGTACGGACAGGGACCGGGGAGCTGTTTTTT.

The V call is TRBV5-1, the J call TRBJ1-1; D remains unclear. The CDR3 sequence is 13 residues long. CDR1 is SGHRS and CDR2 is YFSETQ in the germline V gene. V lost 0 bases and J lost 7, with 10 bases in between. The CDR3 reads CASSLVAAGEAFF. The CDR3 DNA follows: TGCGCCAGCAGCTTGGTAGCAGCGGGTGAAGCTTTCTTT. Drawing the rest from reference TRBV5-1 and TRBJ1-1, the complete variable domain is KAGVTQTPRYLIKTRGQQVTLSCSPISGHRSVSWYQQTPGQGLQFLFEYFSETQRNKGNFPGRFSGRQFSNSRSEMNVSTLELGDSALYLCASSLVAAGEAFFGQGTRLTVV.

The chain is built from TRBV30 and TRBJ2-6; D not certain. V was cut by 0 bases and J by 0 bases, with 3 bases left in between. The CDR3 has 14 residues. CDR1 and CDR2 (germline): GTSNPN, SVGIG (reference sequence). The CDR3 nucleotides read TGTGCCTGGAGTGTTGGCTCTGGGGCCAACGTCCTGACTTTC. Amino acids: CAWSVGSGANVLTF.

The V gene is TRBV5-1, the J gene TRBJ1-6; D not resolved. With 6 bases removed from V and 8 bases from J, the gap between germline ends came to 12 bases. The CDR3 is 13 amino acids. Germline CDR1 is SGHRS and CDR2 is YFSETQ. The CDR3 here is CASTPAGDSPLHF. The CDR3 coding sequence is TGCGCCAGCACTCCTGCGGGAGATTCACCCCTCCACTTT.

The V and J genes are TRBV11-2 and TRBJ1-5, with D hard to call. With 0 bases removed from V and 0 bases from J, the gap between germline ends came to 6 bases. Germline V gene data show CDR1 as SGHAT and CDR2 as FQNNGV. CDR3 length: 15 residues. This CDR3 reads CASSLDQVSNQPQHF. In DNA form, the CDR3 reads TGTGCCAGCAGCTTAGATCAGGTTAGCAATCAGCCCCAGCATTTT.

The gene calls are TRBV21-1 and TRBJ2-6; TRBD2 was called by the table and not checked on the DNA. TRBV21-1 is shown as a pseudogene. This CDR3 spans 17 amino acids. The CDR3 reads CASSRQYQLAGANVLTF. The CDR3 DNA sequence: TGTGCCAGCAGCAGGCAGTATCAACTAGCTGGGGCCAACGTCCTGACTTTC.

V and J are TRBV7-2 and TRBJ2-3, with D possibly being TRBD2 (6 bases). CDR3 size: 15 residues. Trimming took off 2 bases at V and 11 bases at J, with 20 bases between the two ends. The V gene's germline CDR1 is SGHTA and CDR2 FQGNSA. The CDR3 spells CASSLRGWDFVMQYF. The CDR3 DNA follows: TGTGCCAGCAGCTTAAGGGGCTGGGACTTTGTCATGCAGTATTTT.

The CDR3 sequence: CASRGSLNTEAFF. CDR3 in DNA: TGCGCCAGCAGGGGCAGCTTGAACACTGAAGCTTTCTTT. The gene calls are TRBV4-1 and TRBJ1-1; D remains unclear. The germline V gene encodes CDR1 MGHRA and CDR2 YSYEKL. Between the trimmed V and J ends, which lost 6 bases and 0 bases, there was a span of 8 bases. CDR3 length equals 13 residues.

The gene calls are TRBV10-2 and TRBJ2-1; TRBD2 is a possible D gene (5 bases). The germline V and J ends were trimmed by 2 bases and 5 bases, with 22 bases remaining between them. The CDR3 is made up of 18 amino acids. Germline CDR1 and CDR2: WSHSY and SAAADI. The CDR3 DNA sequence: TGCGCCAGCAGTGAGGCGGGCCTTGAAAGGGCTATGGACAATGAGCAGTTCTTC. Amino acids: CASSEAGLERAMDNEQFF.

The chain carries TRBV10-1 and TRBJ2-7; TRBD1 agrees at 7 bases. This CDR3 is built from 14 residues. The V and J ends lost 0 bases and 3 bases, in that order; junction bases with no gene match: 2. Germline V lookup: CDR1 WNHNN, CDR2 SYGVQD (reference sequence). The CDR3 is CASSESGQDYEQYF. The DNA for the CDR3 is TGCGCCAGCAGTGAGTCTGGACAGGACTACGAGCAGTACTTC.